This passage covers 27 T cell receptor beta chains from one sample sequenced in a study of T cell repertoires in cytomegalovirus infection. What these receptors recognize is not known. TCRdb re-derived calls from the reads in MiXCR, one entry per CDR3 protein. The sample contains 700,000 to 950,000 distinct CDR3 sequences, 30% to 35% of which appear only once. The sequences come from cultured CD8+ T cells from PBMCs, collected from culture after CMV antigen stimulation. The receptors derive from a human donor in good health (CMV status not recorded). Some clones in this sample may be carry-over from other donors' samples.

J is TRBJ2-1 and V is TRBV19; D is unclear. CDR1 LNHDA and CDR2 SQIVND come from the germline V gene (reference sequence). V lost 3 bases, J lost 7 bases, and 10 bases lay in between. This CDR3 has 13 residues. The CDR3, as DNA: TGTGCCAGTAGTATTACGAAGAGGAATGAGCAGTTCTTC. Its translation is CASSITKRNEQFF.

This chain uses TRBV6-5 with TRBJ1-5, with D unclear. Germline V gives CDR1 MNHEY, CDR2 SVGAGI. The CDR3 covers 14 residues. The ends were cut back, 0 bases at V and 4 bases at J, with 7 bases in the middle. CDR3 nucleotides: TGTGCCAGCAGTTACTCGTTGGGGAATCAGCCCCAGCATTTT. Protein: CASSYSLGNQPQHF.

V and J are TRBV12-3 or TRBV12-4 and TRBJ1-2, with a weak D call TRBD1 (5 bases). The CDR3 covers 14 residues. V lost 8 bases and J lost 5, with 18 bases in between. This CDR3 reads CASRTSGLKYGYTF. CDR3 DNA: TGTGCCAGCCGGACATCGGGGCTTAAGTATGGCTACACCTTC.

This clonotype showed up many times. The chain has TRBV7-8 and TRBJ2-2; tentatively, D is TRBD1 (5 bases). The V end lost 3 bases, the J end lost 0 bases, and 11 bases lay between the germline ends. The CDR3 sequence is 16 residues long. CDR1 is SGHVS, CDR2 FQNEAQ, per germline. The CDR3 loop is CASSLMGRSNTGELFF. The CDR3 DNA sequence: TGTGCCAGCAGCTTGATGGGGCGGTCGAACACCGGGGAGCTGTTTTTT.

The V and J genes are TRBV27 and TRBJ1-5; D not certain. Germline CDR1 is MNHEY and CDR2 is SMNVEV (reference sequence). Between the trimmed V and J ends, which lost 5 bases and 6 bases, there was a span of 11 bases. The CDR3 covers 13 residues. CDR3: CASSHLPRQPQHF. CDR3 nucleotides: TGTGCCAGCAGTCACCTGCCCCGTCAGCCCCAGCATTTT.

This clonotype occurred a few times. The V call is TRBV4-1, the J call TRBJ1-1; D not resolved. The CDR3 consists of 14 residues. V was trimmed by 1 base and J by 4 bases, leaving 10 bases between them. CDR1 is MGHRA and CDR2 is YSYEKL in the germline V gene. The CDR3 DNA follows: TGCGCCAGCAGCCAAGTCGCGGGCTTCACTGAAGCTTTCTTT. This gives the protein CASSQVAGFTEAFF.

The J gene is TRBJ2-1, the V gene TRBV27; D is undetermined. The germline V gene has CDR1 MNHEY and CDR2 SMNVEV (reference sequence). Between the trimmed V and J ends, which lost 2 bases and 4 bases, there was a span of 12 bases. The CDR3 runs to 15 residues. The DNA for the CDR3 is TGTGCCAGCAGTTTAGGCAGCGACTTGTACAATGAGCAGTTCTTC. The encoded protein is CASSLGSDLYNEQFF.

The chain has TRBV6-1 and TRBJ1-1; D is perhaps TRBD1 (5 bases). From germline, CDR1 is MNHNS and CDR2 SASEGT. CDR3 length equals 15 residues. V dropped 5 bases and J dropped 5 bases, with 18 bases sitting between them. This chain's CDR3 is CASSPVGDEGTEAFF. CDR3 coding DNA: TGTGCCAGCAGTCCGGTGGGGGATGAGGGGACTGAAGCTTTCTTT.

This clonotype was counted many times. The chain couples TRBV7-3 to TRBJ2-1; D remains unclear. This CDR3 is 14 amino acids long. Germline V gene lookup returns CDR1 SGHTA and CDR2 FQGTGA. V lost 1 base and J 8 bases, leaving 12 bases between the germline ends. The CDR3 region is CASSLRGAFDEQFF. Here the CDR3 DNA reads TGTGCCAGCAGCTTAAGAGGAGCGTTCGATGAGCAGTTCTTC.

This chain joins TRBV6-5 and TRBJ2-3; the match to TRBD2 covers 7 bases. The junction had 7 bases not matched to a gene; V was cut back by 4 bases and J by 0 bases. The CDR3 consists of 16 residues. Germline values: CDR1 MNHEY, CDR2 SVGAGI. CDR3 nucleotide sequence: TGTGCCAGCAGTTTGGGGGGGGGTGCTAGCACAGATACGCAGTATTTT. Protein sequence: CASSLGGGASTDTQYF.

This clonotype appeared many times. The chain joins TRBV6-2 or TRBV6-3 to TRBJ2-7; the D is unclear. V gave up 0 bases and J gave up 0 bases, with 6 bases separating them. The CDR3 consists of 14 residues. CDR1 is MNHEY and CDR2 is SVGEGT in the germline V gene. The CDR3 DNA follows: TGTGCCAGCAGTTACTCCGGTCTCTCCTACGAGCAGTACGTC. Translation: CASSYSGLSYEQYV.

This clonotype showed up just a few times. The chain couples TRBV24-1 to TRBJ2-1; D is undetermined. CDR1 is KGHDR, CDR2 SFDVKD, per germline. The CDR3 is 14 amino acids. Trimming shortened V by 4 bases and J by 1 base, and 7 bases separated the two germline ends. CDR3 in amino acids: CATSEGGSYNEQFF. CDR3 coding DNA: TGTGCCACCAGTGAAGGCGGTTCCTACAATGAGCAGTTCTTC.

The rearrangement links TRBV6-5 to TRBJ1-1; D uncertain. The CDR3 is 14 residues long. The ends were cut back, 6 bases at V and 6 bases at J, with 17 bases in the middle. Germline V lookup: CDR1 MNHEY, CDR2 SVGAGI. The CDR3 loop reads CASREDPGYAEAFF. The CDR3 bases are TGTGCCAGCAGGGAGGACCCGGGGTACGCTGAAGCTTTCTTT.

The J gene is TRBJ1-5, the V gene TRBV24-1, with D tentatively TRBD1 (5 bases). Per the germline V gene, CDR1 is KGHDR and CDR2 is SFDVKD. V was clipped by 3 bases and J by 3 bases, with 11 bases between them. This CDR3 spans 15 amino acids. The CDR3 loop is CATSDPTDFNQPQHF. In DNA, the CDR3 is TGTGCCACCAGTGATCCGACAGATTTCAATCAGCCCCAGCATTTT.

This clonotype was picked up many times. The V and J genes are TRBV7-8 and TRBJ2-6; D is possibly TRBD2 (5 bases). Trimming pared 3 bases from V and 1 base from J, leaving 10 bases between. The CDR3 is 16 amino acids. Germline V lookup: CDR1 SGHVS, CDR2 FQNEAQ. The DNA of the CDR3 is TGTGCCAGCAGCTTGAGGGCGACATCTGGGGCCAACGTCCTGACTTTC. Translating it yields CASSLRATSGANVLTF.

The chain couples TRBV11-2 to TRBJ2-6; the D gene is possibly TRBD1 (6 bases). V lost 0 bases, J lost 6 bases, and 24 bases lay in between. Germline V gives CDR1 SGHAT, CDR2 FQNNGV. The CDR3 runs 20 residues. The CDR3 here is CASSLDSGRTGRREANVLTF. CDR3 coding DNA: TGTGCCAGCAGCTTAGATTCAGGACGTACAGGGCGGCGTGAGGCCAACGTCCTGACTTTC.

This clonotype was seen more than once but under ten times. This chain links TRBV6-1 with TRBJ2-4, with D possibly TRBD1 on 6 matching bases. CDR3 size: 18 residues. The germline gives CDR1 MNHNS, CDR2 SASEGT. The V gene lost 2 bases and the J gene lost 0 bases, with 17 bases spanning the gap. CDR3 sequence: CASSELGAEYLAKNIQYF. The CDR3 nucleotides are TGTGCCAGCAGTGAATTGGGGGCAGAGTACCTAGCCAAAAACATTCAGTACTTC.

This clonotype was observed a few times. This rearrangement joins TRBV12-3 or TRBV12-4 to TRBJ1-4, with D uncertain. This CDR3 region has 16 residues. With 3 bases removed from V and 1 base from J, the gap between germline ends came to 12 bases. Here the CDR3 reads CASSLALGLTNEKLFF. The DNA of the CDR3 is TGTGCCAGCAGTTTGGCCTTGGGTCTAACTAATGAAAAACTGTTTTTT.

This clonotype was seen a few times. V gene TRBV2 combines with J gene TRBJ2-4; D perhaps matches TRBD2 (6 bases). V was clipped by 7 bases and J by 0 bases, with 25 bases between them. Germline V lookup: CDR1 SNHLY, CDR2 FYNNEI. This CDR3 contains 19 residues. As DNA, the CDR3 is TGTGCCAGCATGGTGGAGGGAGCCCTAGCCGGTTTAGCCAAAAACATTCAGTACTTC. Its protein product is CASMVEGALAGLAKNIQYF.

This sequence joins TRBV6-2 or TRBV6-3 and TRBJ1-5, with a possible D match to TRBD1 (5 bases). This CDR3 has 14 residues. Germline V lookup: CDR1 MNHEY, CDR2 SVGEGT. V was trimmed by 9 bases and J by 4 bases, leaving 16 bases between them. The CDR3 sequence is CASTSGHRNQPQHF. CDR3 DNA: TGTGCCAGTACTTCCGGACACCGGAATCAGCCCCAGCATTTT.

The count of this clonotype is one. Relative to the germline gene, one junction end is altered; a read error may explain this. The rearrangement joins TRBV6-8 to TRBJ2-6; TRBD2 might be the D (7 bases). CDR1 is MNHGY, CDR2 SAAAGT, per germline. The CDR3 runs to 20 residues. The CDR3 DNA is TGTGCCAGCAGATTATCAGGCGGGGGCGCCCCCCCCTCTGGGACCAACGTCCTGACTTTC. Translated: CASRLSGGGAPPSGTNVLTF.

The chain uses TRBV13 and TRBJ2-2; 7 bases match TRBD2. V shed 4 bases, J shed 6 bases, and the junction held 11 bases outside the gene matches. The CDR3 sequence is 16 residues long. The germline V gene has CDR1 PRHDT and CDR2 FYEKMQ (reference sequence). The CDR3 DNA is TGTGCCAGCAGCTCCTCCCGAAGCGGGGACGCCGGGGAGCTGTTTTTT. Its translation: CASSSSRSGDAGELFF. The full variable domain, its missing parts supplied by reference TRBV13 and TRBJ2-2, is AAGVIQSPRHLIKEKRETATLKCYPIPRHDTVYWYQQGPGQDPQFLISFYEKMQSDKGSIPDRFSAQQFSDYHSELNMSSLELGDSALYFCASSSSRSGDAGELFFGEGSRLTVL.

V usage is TRBV6-5 and J usage is TRBJ2-1; 12 positions match TRBD2. The germline CDR1 and CDR2 sequences are MNHEY and SVGAGI. This CDR3 is 17 amino acids long. After removal of 4 bases from V and 5 bases from J, the junction contained 9 bases not matched to a gene. The CDR3 protein is CASSSPGLAGLNNEQFF. The DNA of the CDR3 is TGTGCCAGCAGTTCCCCCGGACTAGCGGGGTTAAACAATGAGCAGTTCTTC.

This clonotype has only a few counts. This chain connects TRBV6-1 to TRBJ2-7; D is unresolved. Germline V gene data show CDR1 as MNHNS and CDR2 as SASEGT. Trimming took 6 bases from V and 0 from J, leaving 12 bases between them. The CDR3 is 14 residues long. In nucleotides, the CDR3 is TGTGCCAGCAGCCCTACAGAGCTCTCCTACGAGCAGTACGTC. This translates into CASSPTELSYEQYV.

V and J are TRBV7-6 and TRBJ1-2; 9 bases are shared with TRBD1. The germline V gene encodes CDR1 SGHVS and CDR2 FNYEAQ. There are 16 residues in the CDR3. V shed 2 bases and J 8 bases; nucleotides not matched to a gene: 12. CDR3 DNA sequence: TGTGCCAGCAGCTTATACGGCCGGGACAGGGAGAGAGGCTACACCTTC. Its protein is CASSLYGRDRERGYTF.

The chain carries TRBV5-1 and TRBJ2-1; no reliable D call. Germline assignment: CDR1 SGHRS and CDR2 YFSETQ. The CDR3 spans 11 residues. With 0 bases removed from V and 9 bases from J, the gap between germline ends came to 4 bases. CDR3 in amino acids: CASSLVREQFF. The CDR3 region has the DNA TGCGCCAGCAGCTTGGTTCGTGAGCAGTTCTTC. Variable domain in full (rest from reference TRBV5-1 and TRBJ2-1): KAGVTQTPRYLIKTRGQQVTLSCSPISGHRSVSWYQQTPGQGLQFLFEYFSETQRNKGNFPGRFSGRQFSNSRSEMNVSTLELGDSALYLCASSLVREQFFGPGTRLTVL.

The gene calls are TRBV9 and TRBJ1-1; perhaps TRBD1 as D (5 bases). The germline V gene has CDR1 SGDLS and CDR2 YYNGEE. This CDR3 region has 12 residues. V shed 0 bases and J shed 13 bases, with 13 bases lying between them. CDR3 nucleotides: TGTGCCAGCAGCGTAGGGGTGGACAAAATTTTCTTT. Amino acids: CASSVGVDKIFF. Filled out from reference TRBV9 and TRBJ1-1, the complete variable domain reads DSGVTQTPKHLITATGQRVTLRCSPRSGDLSVYWYQQSLDQGLQFLIQYYNGEERAKGNILERFSAQQFPDLHSELNLSSLELGDSALYFCASSVGVDKIFFGQGTRLTVV.